Detailed here is one T cell receptor (beta chain). As processed by the authors: The assay estimated nucleated cells by amplifying reference gene primers. Profiling relied on immunoSEQ multiplex PCR, and the TCRdb table lists in-frame clones only, not all of them. That table gives V, J and clone size, and the DNA gave D and trimming. In the table there are 70,000 or so clones, about nine tenths of which are singletons. This CDR3 contains 15 residues. Germline V gene sequence: CDR1 MNHEY, CDR2 SVGAGI. V gave up 5 bases and J gave up 10 bases; unmatched junction bases: 6. These data come from a study of blood T cell repertoires in COVID-19. Study information: Italy, Spain and the United States were the sources of the convalescent and acute COVID-19 samples. The analysed material was cDNA or gDNA that came from T cells, B-cell-depleted T cells, or PBMCs.

The genes are TRBV6-5 and TRBJ2-1; 15 bases are a match to TRBD2. The source is a woman of 80 years or more with active COVID-19. Sequences were obtained from peripheral blood. CDR3 bases: TGTGCCAGCAGTCTCTCCGGACTAGCGGGAGGGGAGCAGTTCTTC. This sequence encodes CASSLSGLAGGEQFF.